Listed below are T cell receptor beta chains from one sample, sequenced in a study of blood T cell repertoires in COVID-19. Repertoires were generated with immunoSEQ multiplex PCR, while TCRdb's copy carries only in-frame clones and drops some. The data show just over 300,000 clones, around 84% seen once. Source material: PBMCs or T cells enriched from blood (not recorded which). These receptor sequences come from a man in his thirties or forties who had recovered from COVID-19. The CDR3 runs from the conserved cysteine through the conserved F or W. The order of the fields is D gene, V gene, clone size, J gene, CDR3 protein, CDR3 DNA. D genes are given only for firm matches. Clone size appears in some rows only: once, few, many, or a class for an expanded clone.

>TRBD1|TRBV27|.|TRBJ1-5
CASSGRDSSNQPQHF
TGTGCCAGCAGTGGCCGGGACAGTAGCAATCAGCCCCAGCATTTT
>TRBD1|TRBV18|.|TRBJ1-3
CASSPPSRGRISGNTIYF
TGTGCCAGCTCACCACCGTCCAGGGGGAGGATCTCTGGAAACACCATATATTTT
>TRBD2|TRBV30|.|TRBJ2-5
CAWTSGAETQYF
TGTGCCTGGACTAGCGGGGCCGAGACCCAGTACTTC
>TRBD2|TRBV28|.|TRBJ2-7
CASSLWRGVYEQYF
TGTGCCAGCAGTTTATGGCGGGGGGTGTACGAGCAGTACTTC
>TRBD1|TRBV19|.|TRBJ1-5
CASSLGTGRRGQPQHF
TGTGCCAGTAGCCTCGGGACAGGGCGACGGGGACAGCCCCAGCATTTT
>TRBD1|TRBV11-2|.|TRBJ1-1
CASSRAVGQGYSEAFF
TGTGCCAGCAGCCGCGCAGTGGGACAGGGATATTCCGAAGCTTTCTTT
>TRBD1|TRBV9|.|TRBJ2-1
CASSVARGQFSEQFF
TGTGCCAGCAGCGTAGCTAGGGGACAGTTTAGTGAGCAGTTCTTC
>.|TRBV7-6|.|TRBJ2-7
CASSLGAGSSYEQYF
TGTGCCAGCAGCTTAGGGGCGGGGAGCTCCTACGAGCAGTACTTC
>TRBD2|TRBV11-2|few|TRBJ2-7
CASSPYSLAGAYEQYF
TGTGCCAGCAGCCCCTACTCACTAGCGGGGGCCTACGAGCAGTACTTC
>TRBD2|TRBV6-5|.|TRBJ2-3
CASSYSTGRVRDTQYF
TGTGCCAGCAGTTACTCGACGGGGAGGGTCAGAGATACGCAGTATTTT
>.|TRBV6-5|.|TRBJ1-2
CASKQQVTANYGYTF
TGTGCCAGTAAACAACAGGTGACAGCTAACTATGGCTACACCTTC
>TRBD1|TRBV7-2|once|TRBJ1-2
CASSLQGPQGYSGYTF
TGTGCCAGCAGCTTACAAGGGCCACAGGGGTATAGTGGCTACACCTTC
>.|TRBV5-1|.|TRBJ1-3
CASSLGALSGNTIYF
TGCGCCAGCAGCTTGGGGGCCCTGTCCGGAAACACCATATATTTT
>.|TRBV19|.|TRBJ2-7
CASSIEEGYEQYF
TGTGCCAGTAGTATAGAAGAGGGCTACGAGCAGTACTTC
>TRBD2|TRBV6-4|.|TRBJ2-2
CASSDLAGANTGKLFF
TGTGCCAGCAGTGACCTAGCGGGAGCGAACACCGGGAAGCTGTTTTTT
>.|TRBV5-1|.|TRBJ2-6
CASSLAPLSGANVLTF
TGCGCCAGCAGCTTGGCTCCCTTGTCCGGGGCCAACGTCCTGACTTTC
>.|TRBV7-9|.|TRBJ2-3
CASSLPTGAGPDTQYF
TGTGCCAGCAGCTTACCGACAGGCGCGGGCCCAGATACGCAGTATTTT
>.|TRBV4-1|once|TRBJ1-6
CASSQPGYTSPLHF
TGCGCCAGCAGCCAACCAGGGTATACTTCACCCCTCCACTTT
>TRBD1|TRBV27|.|TRBJ2-3
CASASSGQVIVDTQYF
TGTGCCAGCGCATCCTCTGGACAGGTGATAGTAGATACGCAGTATTTT
>.|TRBV5-6|.|TRBJ1-5
CASSLFRGAAIQPQHF
TGTGCCAGCAGCTTGTTCCGGGGGGCGGCGATTCAGCCCCAGCATTTT
>.|TRBV5-6|.|TRBJ2-5
CASSLYGTQETQYF
TGTGCCAGCAGCTTGTATGGGACTCAAGAGACCCAGTACTTC
>TRBD1|TRBV27|.|TRBJ1-6
CASSLTKTGLLSSYNSPLHF
TGTGCCAGCAGTTTAACCAAGACAGGGCTGCTTAGCTCCTATAATTCACCCCTCCACTTT
>TRBD2|TRBV9|.|TRBJ2-3
CASSVVPSGGATDTQYF
TGTGCCAGCAGCGTAGTCCCTAGCGGGGGGGCGACAGATACGCAGTATTTT
>.|TRBV18|.|TRBJ1-1
CASSLERGVSSEAFF
TGTGCCAGCTCCCTCGAAAGGGGTGTCTCCTCTGAAGCTTTCTTT
>.|TRBV5-1|.|TRBJ1-1
CASSLDSSELGGEAFF
TGCGCCAGCAGCTTGGATTCGTCGGAGTTAGGAGGTGAAGCTTTCTTT
>.|TRBV7-2|.|TRBJ2-1
CASSLDRYSPSRFF
TGTGCCAGCAGCTTAGACAGGTATTCTCCCAGTCGGTTCTTC
>.|TRBV6-5|many|TRBJ2-2
CASGRRGRGTGELFF
TGTGCCAGCGGCCGCCGTGGGCGTGGGACCGGGGAGCTGTTTTTT
>.|TRBV18|.|TRBJ1-2
CASSPPGRGGSGYTF
TGTGCCAGCTCACCACCTGGGCGGGGAGGAAGTGGCTACACCTTC
>TRBD2|TRBV24-1|.|TRBJ2-1
CATGGSSYNEQFF
TGTGCCACCGGCGGGAGCTCCTACAATGAGCAGTTCTTC
>.|TRBV9|.|TRBJ1-1
CASSPRTVGMGTEAFF
TGTGCCAGCAGCCCGAGGACAGTGGGAATGGGCACTGAAGCTTTCTTT
>.|TRBV6-2/TRBV6-3|.|TRBJ1-3
CASSYGRNTIYF
TGTGCCAGCAGTTATGGGCGAAACACCATATATTTT
>TRBD2|TRBV25-1|.|TRBJ2-5
CASSGTRGGGETQYF
TGTGCCAGCAGTGGCACTCGGGGGGGCGGGGAGACCCAGTACTTC
>TRBD2|TRBV3-1/TRBV3-2|.|TRBJ2-2
CASSRTSGRISDTGELFF
TGTGCCAGCAGCCGGACTAGCGGGAGAATCTCTGACACCGGGGAGCTGTTTTTT
>TRBD2|TRBV2|.|TRBJ2-1
CASSETGTSSYNEQFF
TGTGCCAGCAGTGAAACGGGGACTAGCTCCTACAATGAGCAGTTCTTC